The clone carrying this T cell receptor (beta chain) came up many times. Its antigen is unidentified. These data originate in a study of metastatic and nonmetastatic thyroid tumors. Study-wide context: Samples came from malignant and benign thyroid patients, and repertoires were compared across blood and tumor or nodule tissue. The study's findings and limits: According to reports, the diversity of TCR beta was significantly higher in malignant thyroid tumors than in benign nodules, and this held in both blood and tumor samples.

Before thyroid surgery, none of the patients had received any treatment. The CDR3 is 17 residues long. The germline V gene has CDR1 SGHDT and CDR2 YYEEEE. V was clipped by 2 bases and J by 8 bases; unmatched bases: 13. Authors' processing steps: Across clinicopathological groups, CDR3 differences served as the basis for building a distant-metastasis classifier for papillary thyroid cancer. TCRdb re-called the PCR reads via MiXCR. Here the V and J calls rest on TCRdb's processing, not on the authors' analysis. This sample has approximately 90,000 clones, with 8.6% found just once. The chain uses TRBV5-6 and TRBJ1-2; 12 bases are shared with TRBD1. The TCR comes from a female donor with papillary thyroid cancer or a benign thyroid nodule (not recorded which). Some clones in this sample may be carry-over from other donors' samples. The sample taken for sequencing was blood. CDR3 nucleotide sequence: TGTGCCAGCAGCTTTTCCAATCAGGGACAGGGGGCAAGGGGCTACACCTTC. Amino acid sequence: CASSFSNQGQGARGYTF.